The rows below give T cell receptor beta chains drawn from one sample of a study of T cells in Graves' hyperthyroidism and ophthalmopathy. TCRdb re-called the multiplex PCR reads with MiXCR, one entry per CDR3 protein. Counted here are roughly 840,000 distinct CDR3 sequences, 35% to 45% occurring once; the ten biggest clones make up around 9.3%. The sample comprised blood. The receptors originated from a man younger than 30 with Graves' hyperthyroidism. Each CDR3 is given with its conserved first and last residue. A D gene is named only where the DNA matches it firmly. The size field is filled for only some rows; it gives once, few, many or a size class.

D gene,clone size,V gene,J gene,CDR3 protein,CDR3 DNA
-,-,TRBV4-2,TRBJ1-5,CDSSQAAGSNQPQHF,TGTGACAGCAGCCAAGCGGCAGGTAGCAATCAGCCCCAGCATTTT
-,-,TRBV7-3,TRBJ2-7,CASSQEYSYEQYF,TGCGCCAGCAGCCAAGAGTACAGCTACGAGCAGTACTTC
-,-,TRBV7-2,TRBJ1-5,CASSLVQGETQHF,TGTGCCAGCAGCTTAGTACAGGGCGAGACCCAGCATTTT
-,few,TRBV20-1,TRBJ1-5,CSASLGGNQPQHF,TGCAGTGCTAGTCTCGGAGGCAATCAGCCCCAGCATTTT
-,-,TRBV20-1,TRBJ1-1,CSASPYRASNTEAFF,TGCAGTGCTAGCCCGTACCGGGCTTCGAACACTGAAGCTTTCTTT
TRBD1,many,TRBV9,TRBJ2-5,CASSVDPGRGQETQYF,TGTGCCAGCAGCGTAGACCCGGGCAGGGGGCAAGAGACCCAGTACTTC
TRBD1,few,TRBV20-1,TRBJ1-1,CSARKLGTEGTEAFF,TGCAGTGCTAGAAAGCTCGGGACAGAGGGCACTGAAGCTTTCTTT
-,-,TRBV9,TRBJ2-2,CASSSGSGGPSTGELFF,TGTGCCAGCAGCTCCGGGTCCGGGGGGCCGAGCACCGGGGAGCTGTTTTTT
-,few,TRBV5-6,TRBJ1-6,CASSKEPRRGSPLHF,TGTGCCAGTAGTAAAGAACCTCGCCGGGGGTCACCCCTCCACTTT
-,-,TRBV5-1,TRBJ1-3,CASSLDGPGNTIYF,TGCGCCAGCAGCTTGGATGGACCCGGAAACACCATATATTTT
-,many,TRBV29-1,TRBJ1-4,CSVGMGRTNEKLFF,TGCAGCGTTGGTATGGGCAGAACTAATGAAAAACTGTTTTTT
-,-,TRBV12-3/TRBV12-4,TRBJ2-2,CASSFAENTGELFF,TGTGCCAGCAGTTTTGCAGAGAACACCGGGGAGCTGTTTTTT
-,-,TRBV7-9,TRBJ1-1,CASSPGAGRRGAEAFF,TGTGCCAGCAGCCCGGGGGCTGGGCGGAGGGGGGCTGAAGCTTTCTTT
-,many,TRBV19,TRBJ1-1,CASSPRREMHTEAFF,TGTGCCAGTAGTCCTAGACGGGAGATGCACACTGAAGCTTTCTTT
TRBD1,-,TRBV29-1,TRBJ2-1,CSLRQGEKQFF,TGCAGCCTACGACAGGGCGAGAAACAGTTCTTC
-,few,TRBV5-1,TRBJ2-6,CASKDGLSGANVLTF,TGCGCCAGCAAGGACGGACTCTCTGGGGCCAACGTCCTGACTTTC
-,many,TRBV25-1,TRBJ1-2,CASSEEGGFGYTF,TGTGCCAGCAGTGAGGAGGGGGGGTTTGGCTACACCTTC
-,-,TRBV10-3,TRBJ1-2,CAIRVNHYGYTF,TGTGCCATCAGGGTTAACCACTATGGCTACACCTTC
-,-,TRBV7-9,TRBJ1-1,CASLTEDDTEALF,TGTGCCAGCCTGACGGAGGACGACACTGAAGCTCTCTTT
TRBD1,many,TRBV2,TRBJ2-7,CASRDPGQDYEQYF,TGTGCCAGCAGGGATCCGGGACAGGACTACGAGCAGTACTTC
TRBD2,-,TRBV7-2,TRBJ2-7,CASSPVRLAEMSYEQYF,TGTGCCAGCAGCCCCGTCCGGCTAGCGGAGATGAGTTACGAGCAGTACTTC
-,-,TRBV19,TRBJ2-6,CASSSLPGSGANVLTF,TGTGCCAGTAGTAGCCTACCAGGCTCTGGGGCCAACGTCCTGACTTTC
-,-,TRBV5-5,TRBJ1-3,CASSQAPISGNTIYF,TGTGCCAGCAGCCAAGCCCCGATCTCTGGAAACACCATATATTTT
-,few,TRBV25-1,TRBJ1-1,CASSFQGWMNTEAFF,TGTGCCAGCAGTTTTCAGGGATGGATGAACACTGAAGCTTTCTTT
-,-,TRBV7-9,TRBJ1-4,CASSSQGLVTGGEKLFF,TGTGCCAGCAGCTCACAGGGTTTGGTTACGGGCGGTGAAAAACTGTTTTTT